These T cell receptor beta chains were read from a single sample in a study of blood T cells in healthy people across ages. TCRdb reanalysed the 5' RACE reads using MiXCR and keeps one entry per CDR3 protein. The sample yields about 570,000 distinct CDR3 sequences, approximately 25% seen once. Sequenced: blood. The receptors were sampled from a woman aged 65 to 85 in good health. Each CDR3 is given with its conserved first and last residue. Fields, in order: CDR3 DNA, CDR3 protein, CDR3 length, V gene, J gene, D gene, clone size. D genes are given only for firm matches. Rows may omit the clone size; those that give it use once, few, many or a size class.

TGTGCCAGCAGCCCTCTACCCGGAAACACCATATATTTT	CASSPLPGNTIYF	13	TRBV6-6	TRBJ1-3	NA	NA
TGCGCCAGCAGCTTGGCACTAGCGGGGAACTGCGAGCAGTACTTC	CASSLALAGNCEQYF	15	TRBV5-1	TRBJ2-7	TRBD2	few
TGCGCCAGCAGCCTAGGACAGGTGCCGAATCACGAGCAGTACTTC	CASSLGQVPNHEQYF	15	TRBV5-1	TRBJ2-7	TRBD1	NA
TGTGCCAGTAGTGCCCGGGACACGGGAGGGACCCTCCACTTT	CASSARDTGGTLHF	14	TRBV19	TRBJ1-6	NA	NA
TGTGCTAGTGGTATTGGGACTAGCGGGACCGGATACAATGAGCAGTTCTTC	CASGIGTSGTGYNEQFF	17	TRBV12-5	TRBJ2-1	TRBD2	few
TGTGCCAGCAGCTTCTCCGGGCCCGGGGGAAAGACCCAGTACTTC	CASSFSGPGGKTQYF	15	TRBV7-3	TRBJ2-5	NA	NA
TGTGCCACCAGTGGGTCCGGGACAGGGCAAGTCACTGAAGCTTTCTTT	CATSGSGTGQVTEAFF	16	TRBV24-1	TRBJ1-1	TRBD1	NA
TGTGCCACCAGCAGACACGGACAGGGCACAGATACGCAGTATTTT	CATSRHGQGTDTQYF	15	TRBV15	TRBJ2-3	TRBD1	NA
TGTGCCAGCAGCTTAGGTCTCGCCACGGACCTCCGCGAGCTGTTTTTT	CASSLGLATDLRELFF	16	TRBV7-6	TRBJ2-2	NA	few
TGTGCCAGCTTCCGGGAACCCTACGAGCAGTACTTC	CASFREPYEQYF	12	TRBV18	TRBJ2-7	NA	few
TGTGCCAGCAGGTTGGGGGCGAACTATGGCTACACCTTC	CASRLGANYGYTF	13	TRBV7-2	TRBJ1-2	NA	few
TGTGCCAGCAGCTTAAACCCGGGACTAGCCCTCGATGAGCAGTTCTTC	CASSLNPGLALDEQFF	16	TRBV11-2	TRBJ2-1	TRBD2	few
TGCAGCGGGGGACAGGGGTGGTCCTACGAGCAGTACTTC	CSGGQGWSYEQYF	13	TRBV29-1	TRBJ2-7	TRBD1	few
TGCGCCAGCAGCCAAGAGGGACTAGCGGGGAGGTACCAAGAGACCCAGTACTTC	CASSQEGLAGRYQETQYF	18	TRBV4-1	TRBJ2-5	TRBD2	few
TGTGCCACCACAAAGGACAGCTCCTACGAGCAGTACTTC	CATTKDSSYEQYF	13	TRBV6-5	TRBJ2-7	NA	NA
TGTGCCAGCAGCTTACAGAGGGAGGCCCACGAGCAGTACTTC	CASSLQREAHEQYF	14	TRBV7-3	TRBJ2-7	NA	few
TGCAGTGCCCTACGTCAGCCCCAGGAGCCCCAGCATTTT	CSALRQPQEPQHF	13	TRBV20-1	TRBJ1-5	NA	NA
TGCAGCGTTGTAAAGGGGGGGCCGGAGACCCAGTACTTC	CSVVKGGPETQYF	13	TRBV29-1	TRBJ2-5	NA	NA
TGCGCCAGCAGCCAAGCGGGGGGCGGAGAAGAGACCCAGTACTTC	CASSQAGGGEETQYF	15	TRBV4-3	TRBJ2-5	NA	few
TGCAGTGCTAGGGGCGCCATTTGGGGTGGGGACATTCAGTACTTC	CSARGAIWGGDIQYF	15	TRBV20-1	TRBJ2-4	NA	NA
TGCAGTGCTAGAGATCTAGGGCAGGCTCATGAAAAACTGTTTTTT	CSARDLGQAHEKLFF	15	TRBV20-1	TRBJ1-4	NA	NA
TGTGCCAGCAGCAAAGTGAGAGAGGGACCTAATGATCTTTATGGCTACACCTTC	CASSKVREGPNDLYGYTF	18	TRBV21-1	TRBJ1-2	NA	NA
TGCGCCAGCAGCGCAAATAGCGGGGCCTACGAGCAGTACTTC	CASSANSGAYEQYF	14	TRBV5-1	TRBJ2-7	TRBD2	NA
TGTGCCAGCAGCCCCCCTAATGGTCATACGCAGTATTTT	CASSPPNGHTQYF	13	TRBV9	TRBJ2-3	NA	many
TGCAGTGCTAGAGATCAACTGTCGCTAGCCAAAAACATCCAGTACTTC	CSARDQLSLAKNIQYF	16	TRBV20-1	TRBJ2-4	NA	few
TGCAGCGTTGATGGATACTGGCGGGGCCTAAACATTCAGTACTTC	CSVDGYWRGLNIQYF	15	TRBV29-1	TRBJ2-4	NA	few
TGTGCCAGCAGCTTAGAGTGGGATGACACCGGGGAGCTGTTTTTT	CASSLEWDDTGELFF	15	TRBV7-2	TRBJ2-2	NA	few
TGCAGTGCTAGCCACGCGCCGGTCTCTGAGACCCAGTACTTC	CSASHAPVSETQYF	14	TRBV20-1	TRBJ2-5	NA	NA